A single T cell receptor (beta chain) is shown here with its context. Profiling relied on immunoSEQ multiplex PCR, and the TCRdb table lists in-frame clones only, not all of them. The sample shows 150,000 to 200,000 clones, roughly 86% of them seen only once. The CDR3 is made up of 14 amino acids. The ends lost 4 bases at V and 8 bases at J; junction bases unmatched: 7. Looked up from germline, CDR1 is SGHNT and CDR2 is YYREEE (reference sequence). The sample is drawn from a study of blood T cell repertoires in COVID-19. Study context: Nucleic acid was either cDNA or gDNA, and it came from T cells, B-cell-depleted T cells, or PBMCs.

The chain carries TRBV5-4 and TRBJ1-5; 9 positions match TRBD1. The clonotype was recovered from a man between 65 and 79 years old with acute or convalescent COVID-19. Sequenced: peripheral blood. CDR3 region: CASSDGQGLEPQHF. DNA of the CDR3: TGTGCCAGCAGCGACGGACAGGGGTTGGAGCCCCAGCATTTT.